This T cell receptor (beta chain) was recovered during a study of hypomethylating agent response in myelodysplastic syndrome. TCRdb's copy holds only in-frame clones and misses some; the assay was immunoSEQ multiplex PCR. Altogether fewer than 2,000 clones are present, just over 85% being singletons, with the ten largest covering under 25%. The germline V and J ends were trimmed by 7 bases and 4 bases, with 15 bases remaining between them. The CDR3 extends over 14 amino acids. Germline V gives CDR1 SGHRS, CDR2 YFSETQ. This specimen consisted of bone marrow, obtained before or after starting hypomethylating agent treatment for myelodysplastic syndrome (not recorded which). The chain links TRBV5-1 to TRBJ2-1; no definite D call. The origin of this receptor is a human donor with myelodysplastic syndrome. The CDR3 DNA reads TGCGCCAGCTACAGAGGCGGCCAATACAATGAGCAGTTCTTC. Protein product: CASYRGGQYNEQFF.